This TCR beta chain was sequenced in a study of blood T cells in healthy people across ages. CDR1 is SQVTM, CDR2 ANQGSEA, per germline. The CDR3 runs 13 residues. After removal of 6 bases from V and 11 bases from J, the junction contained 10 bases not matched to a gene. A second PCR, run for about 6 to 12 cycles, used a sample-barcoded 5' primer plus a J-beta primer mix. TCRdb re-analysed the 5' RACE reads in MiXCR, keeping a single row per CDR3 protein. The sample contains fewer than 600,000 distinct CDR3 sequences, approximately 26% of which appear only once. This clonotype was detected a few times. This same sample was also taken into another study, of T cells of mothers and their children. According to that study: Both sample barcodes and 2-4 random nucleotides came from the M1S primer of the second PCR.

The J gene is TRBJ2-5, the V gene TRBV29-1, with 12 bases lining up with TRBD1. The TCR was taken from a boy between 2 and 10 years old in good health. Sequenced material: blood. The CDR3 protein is CSVAGQGAREQYF. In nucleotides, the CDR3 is TGCAGCGTCGCGGGACAGGGGGCTCGGGAGCAGTACTTC.